This T cell receptor beta chain derives from a study of blood T cell repertoires in COVID-19. The wider study: The analysed material was cDNA or gDNA that came from T cells, B-cell-depleted T cells, or PBMCs.

In the study's own analysis: Using reference gene primer amplification, nucleated cell counts were estimated. Profiled with immunoSEQ multiplex PCR; TCRdb holds only in-frame clones, not every one. The V and J calls and clone size are taken from that table; D and trimming were inferred from the DNA. The table lists 130,000 to 150,000 clones, roughly 88% of them singletons. CDR3 size: 11 residues. Trimming took off 5 bases at V and 1 base at J, with 2 bases between the two ends. CDR1 and CDR2 from the germline V gene are LNHNV and YYDKDF (reference sequence). The sequence was collected from a man aged 60 to 75 with active or convalescent COVID-19. What was sequenced was peripheral blood. The V call is TRBV15, the J call TRBJ1-1; no firm D call. CDR3 in amino acids: CATSRNTEAFF. CDR3 bases: TGTGCCACCAGCCGGAACACTGAAGCTTTCTTT.